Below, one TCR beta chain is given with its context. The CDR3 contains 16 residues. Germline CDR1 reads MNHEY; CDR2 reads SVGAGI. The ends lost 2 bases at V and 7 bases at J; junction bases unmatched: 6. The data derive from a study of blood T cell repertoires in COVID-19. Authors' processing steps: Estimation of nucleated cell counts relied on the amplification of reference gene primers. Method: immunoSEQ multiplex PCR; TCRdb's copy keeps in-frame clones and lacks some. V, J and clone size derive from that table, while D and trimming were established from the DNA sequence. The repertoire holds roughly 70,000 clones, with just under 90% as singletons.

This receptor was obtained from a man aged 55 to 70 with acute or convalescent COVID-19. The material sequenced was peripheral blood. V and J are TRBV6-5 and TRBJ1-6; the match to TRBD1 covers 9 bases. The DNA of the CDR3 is TGTGCCAGCAGTTACACCTCGGGACAGGGCAATTCACCCCTCCACTTT. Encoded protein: CASSYTSGQGNSPLHF.